The 20 T cell receptor beta chains below come from one sample, sequenced in a study of T cell repertoires in aging, cancer and after chemotherapy. Peripheral blood genomic DNA, not sorted cells or RNA, was the template. Rearranged V-D-J TRB sequences were amplified with a mixed TRB-A/B primer pool. From the multiplex PCR reads, TCRdb called clonotypes with MiXCR, one entry per CDR3 protein. The data show thousands of distinct CDR3 sequences, with about 25% seen just once and 15% to 20% held by the top ten. Sequencing used blood. The source is a human donor in good health.

In regard to this clonotype: This may stem from a read error, because a much larger clone lies one nucleotide away. V is TRBV15 and J is TRBJ1-4; no definite D call. The CDR3 runs 15 residues. The germline V and J ends were trimmed by 6 bases and 8 bases, with 19 bases remaining between them. Germline V gene lookup returns CDR1 LNHNV and CDR2 YYDKDF (reference sequence). The DNA for the CDR3 is TGTGCCACCAGAAGAACTGGACTCGGGGAGGAAAAACTGTTTTTT. This encodes CATRRTGLGEEKLFF.

This clonotype ranks as medium-sized. This chain connects TRBV12-3 or TRBV12-4 to TRBJ2-1; 7 nucleotides line up with TRBD2. The CDR3 extends over 16 amino acids. V dropped 4 bases and J dropped 3; count of bases not matched to a gene: 9. The CDR3 sequence: CASSSRGLAVYNEQFF. The CDR3 DNA reads as TGTGCCAGCAGTTCTCGGGGCCTAGCGGTCTACAATGAGCAGTTCTTC.

A few counts support this clonotype. V usage is TRBV6-2 or TRBV6-3 and J usage is TRBJ1-5, with TRBD1 identical over 10 bases. Germline V gene sequence: CDR1 MNHEY, CDR2 SVGEGT. This CDR3 has 20 amino acids. The V gene end was trimmed by 4 bases and the J gene end by 0 bases; junction bases not matched to a gene: 15. DNA of the CDR3: TGTGCCAGCAGTTCCCCCAGACAGGGGGCGAAGGGTACTAGCAATCAGCCCCAGCATTTT. Translating gives CASSSPRQGAKGTSNQPQHF.

This chain uses TRBV7-6 with TRBJ2-5; 9 positions match TRBD1. Germline CDR1 is SGHVS and CDR2 is FNYEAQ. The CDR3 loop spans 15 amino acids. V lost 4 bases, J lost 2 bases, and 5 bases stayed unmatched. For the CDR3, the DNA is TGTGCCAGCAGCTACGGGACAGGGAGACAAGAGACCCAGTACTTC. Its protein product is CASSYGTGRQETQYF.

The chain uses TRBV24-1 and TRBJ2-1; D is unclear. The CDR3 is 14 amino acids. CDR1 and CDR2 from the germline V gene are KGHDR and SFDVKD. V gave up 3 bases and J gave up 2 bases, with 7 bases separating them. The DNA of the CDR3 is TGTGCCACCAGTGATCCCGCCACCTACAATGAGCAGTTCTTC. As protein: CATSDPATYNEQFF.

To note about this clonotype: A much larger clone lies a single base off, so this may be a read error. V is TRBV19 and J is TRBJ1-2; a possible D gene is TRBD1 (6 bases). Looked up from germline, CDR1 is LNHDA and CDR2 is SQIVND (reference sequence). The CDR3 is 13 residues long. Here the CDR3 reads CGSSIGGAYGYTF. The DNA of the CDR3 is TGTGGCAGTAGTATTGGGGGCGCCTATGGCTACACCTTC.

This clonotype was observed a handful of times. The chain couples TRBV12-3 or TRBV12-4 to TRBJ2-6; D remains unclear. Trimming left V 11 bases short and J 3 bases short, with 8 bases between. The CDR3 runs to 12 residues. CDR3 bases: TGTGCCGGAACCTTTGGGGCCAACGTCCTGACTTTC. This translates into CAGTFGANVLTF.

The chain links TRBV20-1 to TRBJ2-5; D remains ambiguous. This CDR3 comprises 11 residues. The germline V and J ends were trimmed by 4 bases and 1 base, with 4 bases remaining between them. Germline V gene lookup returns CDR1 DFQATT and CDR2 SNEGSKA (reference sequence). The CDR3 loop is CSAMLQETQYF. The CDR3, as DNA: TGCAGTGCTATGCTCCAAGAGACCCAGTACTTC.

In its sample, this clonotype ranks as medium-sized (0.01 to 0.1%). The chain combines TRBV27 with TRBJ2-1, with a tentative D call TRBD2 (5 bases). Between the trimmed V and J ends, which lost 3 bases and 1 base, there was a span of 7 bases. Per the germline V gene, CDR1 is MNHEY and CDR2 is SMNVEV (reference sequence). The CDR3 runs 14 residues. CDR3 DNA sequence: TGTGCCAGCAGTTTGGGCGGGTCCTACAATGAGCAGTTCTTC. It codes for CASSLGGSYNEQFF.

The V call is TRBV6-1, the J call TRBJ2-2; 13 bases line up with TRBD2. In germline, CDR1 is MNHNS, CDR2 SASEGT. V was clipped by 4 bases and J by 8 bases; unmatched bases: 1. This CDR3 comprises 14 residues. Written as DNA, the CDR3 is TGTGCCAGCAGTGGACTAGCGGGAGGTGGGGAGCTGTTTTTT. It codes for CASSGLAGGGELFF.

This clonotype is labeled as medium-sized. The chain employs TRBV6-1 and TRBJ2-7; D perhaps matches TRBD1 (6 bases). CDR1 is MNHNS and CDR2 is SASEGT in the germline V gene. The V gene lost 0 bases and the J gene lost 4 bases, with 10 bases spanning the gap. There are 14 residues in the CDR3. In nucleotides, the CDR3 is TGTGCCAGCAGTGAAGCGCACGGGACATACGAGCAGTACTTC. This gives the protein CASSEAHGTYEQYF.

The V gene is TRBV7-9, the J gene TRBJ2-3; unclear D gene. Germline CDR1 SEHNR, CDR2 FQNEAQ (reference sequence). This CDR3 contains 13 residues. Trimming pared 5 bases from V and 0 bases from J, leaving 6 bases between. CDR3 sequence: CASSKSSTDTQYF. The DNA for the CDR3 is TGTGCCAGCAGCAAGTCTAGCACAGATACGCAGTATTTT.

By sample share, this clonotype is large. The chain has TRBV29-1 and TRBJ2-3; the match to TRBD2 covers 11 bases. The CDR3 is made up of 14 amino acids. Germline lookup yields CDR1 SQVTM and CDR2 ANQGSEA. With 4 bases clipped from V and 6 bases from J, the junction kept 6 bases outside the gene matches. The CDR3 spells CSVGMIAGGDTQYF. The CDR3 DNA is TGCAGCGTTGGGATGATAGCGGGAGGGGATACGCAGTATTTT.

Points on this clonotype: A much larger clone lies a single base off, so this may be a read error. The rearrangement uses TRBV27 and TRBJ2-7, with D perhaps matching TRBD1 (5 bases). The V gene lost 4 bases and the J gene lost 1 base, with 17 bases spanning the gap. This CDR3 has 16 amino acids. Looked up from germline, CDR1 is MNHEY and CDR2 is SMNVEV (reference sequence). CDR3 sequence reads: CASSSIGVSLSYEQYF. CDR3 nucleotide sequence: TGTGCCAGCAGTTCGATAGGGGTAAGTCTATCCTACGAGCAGTACTTC.

Relative to its sample, this clonotype is medium-sized. The chain employs TRBV6-6 and TRBJ2-2; D is uncertain. CDR3 length: 15 residues. The V and J ends lost 2 bases and 2 bases respectively, with 9 bases between them. The germline V gene encodes CDR1 MNHNY and CDR2 SVGAGI (reference sequence). The CDR3 loop reads CASSYETENTGELFF. Written as DNA, the CDR3 is TGTGCCAGCAGTTACGAGACGGAAAACACCGGGGAGCTGTTTTTT.

In this sample, this clonotype turned up a few times. The rearrangement uses TRBV27 and TRBJ1-1; D is undetermined. CDR3 length: 13 amino acids. V gave up 3 bases and J gave up 0 bases, with 5 bases separating them. Germline lookup yields CDR1 MNHEY and CDR2 SMNVEV (reference sequence). The CDR3: CASSFRLNTEAFF. The CDR3 DNA reads TGTGCCAGCAGTTTTCGGCTGAACACTGAAGCTTTCTTT.

This clonotype was detected only a few times. The chain uses TRBV4-3 and TRBJ2-2, with 7 bases matching TRBD2. The ends lost 0 bases at V and 5 bases at J; junction bases unmatched: 9. CDR1 is LGHNA and CDR2 is YSLEER in the germline V gene. The CDR3 runs to 17 residues. CDR3 region: CASSQDPAGEGTGELFF. The CDR3 DNA sequence: TGCGCCAGCAGCCAAGATCCGGCGGGAGAGGGTACCGGGGAGCTGTTTTTT.

The V call is TRBV12-3 or TRBV12-4, the J call TRBJ2-7; 9 nucleotides match TRBD1. V lost 4 bases, J lost 3 bases, and 4 bases stayed unmatched. This CDR3 is built from 14 residues. Written as DNA, the CDR3 is TGTGCCAGCAGTTCCGGGACAGGGTTCTACGAGCAGTACTTC. The encoded protein is CASSSGTGFYEQYF.

This chain connects TRBV10-3 to TRBJ1-2, with TRBD1 as a possible D gene (6 bases). This CDR3 comprises 14 residues. Germline V gene data show CDR1 as ENHRY and CDR2 as SYGVKD. V lost 7 bases to trimming and J lost 4 bases, with 16 bases between them. The CDR3 reads CAINDDQGTYGYTF. The CDR3 coding sequence is TGTGCCATCAACGATGATCAGGGGACCTATGGCTACACCTTC.

CDR3 residues: CSASGSTGGANYGYTF. The CDR3 region has the DNA TGCAGTGCTAGTGGTTCGACAGGGGGCGCAAACTATGGCTACACCTTC. The chain employs TRBV20-1 and TRBJ1-2; 10 nucleotides line up with TRBD1. Germline-derived CDR1 and CDR2 are DFQATT and SNEGSKA (reference sequence). The ends lost 3 bases at V and 2 bases at J; junction bases unmatched: 9. This CDR3 comprises 16 residues.